What follows are 25 T cell receptor beta chains derived from one specimen sequenced in a study of response to subunit inactivated influenza vaccine. TCRdb passed the RT-PCR reads through MiXCR, listing each CDR3 protein once. The repertoire holds approximately 500,000 distinct CDR3 sequences, with over 10% as singletons. The specimen comprised PBMCs from blood, sampled roughly 47 days after vaccination. All receptors come from a middle-aged man who received an inactivated influenza vaccine.

The sample holds a few counts of this clonotype. This sequence joins TRBV27 and TRBJ2-1; D might be TRBD2 (6 bases). This CDR3 is built from 16 residues. Trimming pared 5 bases from V and 6 bases from J, leaving 20 bases between. CDR1 and CDR2 from the germline V gene are MNHEY and SMNVEV (reference sequence). Written as DNA, the CDR3 is TGTGCCAGCAGTACGCTTGGGGTACTAGCCGCCAATGAGCAGTTCTTC. Amino acid sequence: CASSTLGVLAANEQFF.

This clonotype was counted a few times. The V gene is TRBV5-1, the J gene TRBJ2-1, with 8 bases that match TRBD1. Germline loops: CDR1 SGHRS, CDR2 YFSETQ. The CDR3 length is 14 residues. The V and J ends lost 1 base and 7 bases, in that order; junction bases with no gene match: 4. The CDR3 loop is CASSLLQGANEQFF. Here the CDR3 DNA reads TGCGCCAGCAGCTTGCTTCAGGGGGCAAATGAGCAGTTCTTC.

This chain connects TRBV20-1 to TRBJ2-1, with D perhaps TRBD2 (7 bases). The CDR3 loop spans 13 amino acids. Germline values: CDR1 DFQATT, CDR2 SNEGSKA (reference sequence). Trimming took off 3 bases at V and 9 bases at J, with 15 bases between the two ends. DNA for the CDR3: TGCAGTGCTAGCCGACCCGGGGGGCCTGAGCAGTTCTTC. It specifies CSASRPGGPEQFF.

This clonotype was seen a handful of times. This rearrangement joins TRBV7-3 to TRBJ2-3, with D possibly matching TRBD1 (6 bases). The CDR3 length is 12 residues. From germline, CDR1 is SGHTA and CDR2 FQGTGA. V lost 5 bases and J 11 bases, leaving 14 bases between the germline ends. CDR3 bases: TGTGCCAGCAGCCAACAGGGAAAGAGGCAGTATTTT. This encodes CASSQQGKRQYF.

This clonotype turned up a few times. The J gene is TRBJ1-4, the V gene TRBV20-1, with D maybe TRBD1 (5 bases). This CDR3 region has 13 residues. CDR1 is DFQATT, CDR2 SNEGSKA, per germline (reference sequence). Trimming pared 1 base from V and 5 bases from J, leaving 8 bases between. DNA for the CDR3: TGCAGTGCTAGAGGGGACGTAAATGAAAAACTGTTTTTT. Amino acid sequence: CSARGDVNEKLFF.

This clonotype was detected only a few times. The V and J genes are TRBV24-1 and TRBJ2-5; D unresolved. This CDR3 spans 12 amino acids. The ends were cut back, 1 base at V and 4 bases at J, with 3 bases in the middle. CDR1 is KGHDR, CDR2 SFDVKD, per germline. The CDR3 here is CATSDFRETQYF. As DNA, the CDR3 is TGTGCCACCAGTGATTTTAGAGAGACCCAGTACTTC.

This clonotype occurred a few times. The chain uses TRBV7-9 and TRBJ2-2; 8 nucleotides agree with TRBD2. Germline loops: CDR1 SEHNR, CDR2 FQNEAQ (reference sequence). The V and J ends lost 5 bases and 0 bases, in that order; junction bases with no gene match: 8. The CDR3 sequence is 17 residues long. CDR3 coding DNA: TGTGCCAGCAGCCAGATAGCGGGGTCCGCGAACACCGGGGAGCTGTTTTTT. Its translation: CASSQIAGSANTGELFF.

A word on this clonotype: A junction end diverges from the germline sequence, so it may reflect a read error. The chain is built from TRBV20-1 and TRBJ2-2; perhaps D is TRBD1 or TRBD2 (7 bases each). This CDR3 is 16 amino acids long. The germline CDR1 and CDR2 sequences are DFQATT and SNEGSKA (reference sequence). The CDR3, as DNA: TGCTGTGCTAGATCCCTCAGGGGGGGGCTAATCGGGGAGCTGTTTTTT. Translation gives CCARSLRGGLIGELFF.

CDR3 loop: CASSPPGRGETQYF. The CDR3 DNA sequence: TGTGCCAGCAGCCCTCCGGGACGTGGAGAGACCCAGTACTTC. The rearrangement links TRBV11-2 to TRBJ2-5, with D perhaps being TRBD1 or TRBD2 (5 bases each). Germline lookup yields CDR1 SGHAT and CDR2 FQNNGV. This CDR3 has 14 amino acids. V lost 5 bases, J lost 4 bases, and 14 bases lay in between.

This clonotype was observed a handful of times. This chain connects TRBV29-1 to TRBJ2-7; no firm D call. This CDR3 contains 12 residues. Deletions cut 4 bases from V and 6 bases from J, with 13 bases between. Germline V lookup: CDR1 SQVTM, CDR2 ANQGSEA. The CDR3 DNA sequence: TGCAGCGTTGGCCTTCAGAGGTCCGAGCAGTACTTC. Translated: CSVGLQRSEQYF.

The chain couples TRBV4-1 to TRBJ2-3, with D perhaps given as TRBD1 or TRBD2 (5 bases each). The CDR3 totals 15 residues. Trimming pared 0 bases from V and 4 bases from J, leaving 11 bases between. Germline CDR1 is MGHRA and CDR2 is YSYEKL. CDR3 region: CASSQDGGGADTQYF. The CDR3, as DNA: TGCGCCAGCAGCCAAGATGGGGGTGGCGCAGATACGCAGTATTTT.

This rearrangement joins TRBV12-3 or TRBV12-4 to TRBJ2-1; D unclear. V was trimmed by 7 bases and J by 8 bases, leaving 12 bases between them. The CDR3 covers 12 residues. The CDR3 bases are TGTGCCAGCACCATATGGCCCGATGAGCAGTTCTTC. This sequence encodes CASTIWPDEQFF.

This clonotype was found a few times. This rearrangement joins TRBV4-2 to TRBJ2-3, with a tentative D call TRBD2 (6 bases). The ends were cut back, 2 bases at V and 4 bases at J, with 13 bases in the middle. This CDR3 spans 15 amino acids. Germline V gene sequence: CDR1 LGHNA, CDR2 YNFKEQ. Here the CDR3 DNA reads TGTGCCAGCAGCCAACTAGTCAGGGAGGCAGATACGCAGTATTTT. Encoded protein: CASSQLVREADTQYF.

This clonotype was observed a few times. This chain links TRBV7-2 with TRBJ1-5; no clear D gene. Trimming left V 6 bases short and J 6 bases short, with 12 bases between. CDR3 length: 13 amino acids. Germline V lookup: CDR1 SGHTA, CDR2 FQGNSA. The CDR3, as DNA: TGTGCCAGCAGTCGAGTTCCTGGTCAGCCCCAGCATTTT. This sequence encodes CASSRVPGQPQHF.

The chain recombines TRBV10-3 with TRBJ2-5; no clear D. Trimming took 4 bases from V and 0 from J, leaving 9 bases between them. Per germline, CDR1 ENHRY and CDR2 SYGVKD. The CDR3 has 14 residues. Written as DNA, the CDR3 is TGTGCCATCAGTGGTGTGGGGTACCAAGAGACCCAGTACTTC. It specifies CAISGVGYQETQYF.

Many counts were recorded for this clonotype. The chain combines TRBV6-2 or TRBV6-3 with TRBJ2-1, with a tentative D call TRBD2 (6 bases). V lost 6 bases, J lost 8 bases, and 14 bases lay in between. The germline CDR1 and CDR2 sequences are MNHEY and SVGEGT. CDR3 size: 13 residues. The CDR3 sequence: CASRLQTSHEQFF. CDR3 coding DNA: TGTGCCAGCAGGCTTCAGACTAGTCATGAGCAGTTCTTC.

This rearrangement joins TRBV4-3 to TRBJ2-3; 16 nucleotides match TRBD2. J gave up 1 base and V 4 bases, and 5 bases lay outside the gene matches. Germline loops: CDR1 LGHNA, CDR2 YSLEER. The CDR3 contains 18 residues. The CDR3 coding sequence is TGCGCCAGCAGCCCGGGACTAGCGGGAGGGCCGGGCACAGATACGCAGTATTTT. Translation gives CASSPGLAGGPGTDTQYF.

Ten or more counts support this clonotype. The chain joins TRBV7-2 to TRBJ1-2; D is undetermined. Germline V gene sequence: CDR1 SGHTA, CDR2 FQGNSA. The germline V and J ends were trimmed by 5 bases and 7 bases, with 11 bases remaining between them. The CDR3 runs to 12 residues. The CDR3 sequence is CASSHPGTGYTF. The CDR3 DNA follows: TGTGCCAGCAGCCACCCAGGAACTGGCTACACCTTC.

J is TRBJ2-7 and V is TRBV6-1; 10 bases agree with TRBD2. The V gene's germline CDR1 is MNHNS and CDR2 SASEGT. With 6 bases clipped from V and 0 bases from J, the junction kept 11 bases outside the gene matches. This CDR3 has 17 amino acids. CDR3 DNA sequence: TGTGCCAGCAGAAGACACGGACTAGCGGACAACTCCTACGAGCAGTACTTC. Protein sequence: CASRRHGLADNSYEQYF.

J is TRBJ2-1 and V is TRBV11-2; 11 bases agree with TRBD1. CDR1 SGHAT and CDR2 FQNNGV come from the germline V gene. This CDR3 has 15 residues. The J segment lost 8 bases and the V segment lost 5 bases, leaving 8 bases of the junction unmatched. For the CDR3, the DNA is TGTGCCAGCAGCGCGGACAGGGGGCCTCTTTATGAGCAGTTCTTC. Translated, it gives CASSADRGPLYEQFF.

There are a few counts of this clonotype. The chain recombines TRBV5-1 with TRBJ1-6; D unresolved. This CDR3 region has 16 residues. Trimming pared 7 bases from V and 0 bases from J, leaving 14 bases between. Germline lookup yields CDR1 SGHRS and CDR2 YFSETQ. The CDR3 region has the DNA TGCGCCAGCCGGGAAGAACGAAGCTCCTATAATTCACCCCTCCACTTT. Translated: CASREERSSYNSPLHF.

This clonotype was observed at least ten times. This sequence joins TRBV27 and TRBJ2-3, with D perhaps TRBD2 (6 bases). This CDR3 contains 14 residues. Deletions cut 3 bases from V and 4 bases from J, with 11 bases between. Germline values: CDR1 MNHEY, CDR2 SMNVEV (reference sequence). The CDR3 is CASSLEGWADTQYF. DNA of the CDR3: TGTGCCAGCAGTTTGGAGGGCTGGGCAGATACGCAGTATTTT.

This clonotype was observed a few times. This chain links TRBV24-1 with TRBJ2-1; 10 nucleotides agree with TRBD2. The CDR3 has 15 residues. Germline V gene lookup returns CDR1 KGHDR and CDR2 SFDVKD. V shed 6 bases and J 3 bases; nucleotides not matched to a gene: 4. CDR3 bases: TGTGCCACCAGTTTAGCGGGGGGAAACTACAATGAGCAGTTCTTC. This codes for CATSLAGGNYNEQFF.

This clonotype has only a few counts. The CDR3 nucleotides read TGCGCCAGCAGCTTTGGGAATAGCGGGGGGGCCGGAGATACGCAGTATTTT. It yields the protein CASSFGNSGGAGDTQYF. The rearrangement joins TRBV5-1 to TRBJ2-3; 11 bases line up with TRBD2. The CDR3 sequence is 17 residues long. The ends lost 2 bases at V and 5 bases at J; junction bases unmatched: 10. Germline V CDR1 and CDR2: SGHRS, YFSETQ.

This clonotype was recorded many times. The rearrangement joins TRBV12-3 or TRBV12-4 to TRBJ2-7, with D tentatively TRBD1 (6 bases). The ends were cut back, 5 bases at V and 4 bases at J, with 18 bases in the middle. The CDR3 consists of 15 residues. In nucleotides, the CDR3 is TGTGCCAGCAGTCTTTCACAGGGATTGGGGTACGAGCAGTACTTC. Translating it yields CASSLSQGLGYEQYF.